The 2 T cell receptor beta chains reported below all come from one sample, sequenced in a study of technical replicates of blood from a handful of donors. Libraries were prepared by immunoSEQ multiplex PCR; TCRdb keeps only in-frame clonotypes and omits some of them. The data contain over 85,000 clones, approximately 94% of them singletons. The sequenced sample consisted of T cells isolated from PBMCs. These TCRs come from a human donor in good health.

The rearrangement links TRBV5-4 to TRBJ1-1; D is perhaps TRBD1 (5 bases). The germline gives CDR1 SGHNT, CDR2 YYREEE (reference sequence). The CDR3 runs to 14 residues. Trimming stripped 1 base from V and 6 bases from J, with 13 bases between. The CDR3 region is CASSLQGVYAEAFF. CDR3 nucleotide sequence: TGTGCCAGCAGCTTGCAAGGGGTTTACGCTGAAGCTTTCTTT. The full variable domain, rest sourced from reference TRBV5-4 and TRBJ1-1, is ETGVTQSPTHLIKTRGQQVTLRCSSQSGHNTVSWYQQALGQGPQFIFQYYREEENGRGNFPPRFSGLQFPNYSSELNVNALELDDSALYLCASSLQGVYAEAFFGQGTRLTVV.

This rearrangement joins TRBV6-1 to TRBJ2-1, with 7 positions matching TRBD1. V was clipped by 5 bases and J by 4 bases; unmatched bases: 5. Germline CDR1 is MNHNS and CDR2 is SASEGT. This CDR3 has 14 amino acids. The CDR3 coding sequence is TGTGCCAGCAGTAGGACAGGCGCATACAATGAGCAGTTCTTC. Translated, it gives CASSRTGAYNEQFF.